The subject of this entry is one T cell receptor beta chain. Its antigen is still unknown. These data originate in a study of early T cells in non-severe SARS-CoV-2 infection. Overall study context: Chains were unpaired, as sequencing was done on bulk RNA from unsorted whole blood. General study results and limits: Lookups in VDJdb leaned toward anti-spike CD8 responses and missed private and CD4 specificities.

V lost 6 bases, J lost 5 bases, and 19 bases lay in between. The CDR3 contains 15 residues. Germline V lookup: CDR1 MNHEY, CDR2 SVGEGT. Individually, cDNA molecules had unique molecular identifiers attached to them. Using its own MiXCR run on the 5' RACE reads, TCRdb lists one record per CDR3 protein. Here the sample spans about 61,000 distinct CDR3 sequences, around 13% being singletons. The gene calls are TRBV6-2 or TRBV6-3 and TRBJ1-2, with D perhaps TRBD1 (5 bases). The material sequenced was whole blood, taken at baseline. The source of this sequence is an adult who was a healthcare worker with PCR-confirmed SARS-CoV-2 infection or an uninfected control (not recorded which). The donor label of this sample is uncertain. The CDR3 sequence: CASREYPGTAYGYTF. For the CDR3, the DNA is TGTGCCAGCAGAGAATATCCCGGGACGGCATATGGCTACACCTTC.